This T cell receptor (beta chain) emerged from a study of T-cell memory formation after mild COVID-19. Across the study: Clusters of TCRs were largely donor specific.

As to this clonotype: The antigen remains unidentified.

Study outcomes and limitations: Some clones that responded turned up in pre-infection memory, which suggests that cross-reactive memory joined in.

TCRdb re-derived calls from the 5' RACE reads in MiXCR, one entry per CDR3 protein. The sample lists 470,000 or so distinct CDR3 sequences, 15% to 20% occurring once. The sample was PBMCs or a T cell subset sorted from them (not recorded which). This clonotype was obtained from an adult woman who had mild COVID-19 (a few samples of this study predate the infection). Cell type and time point are not known.

CDR3 in DNA: TGTGCCAGCAGCTTGGAGCACCGGGAGGGGCGCTACGAGCAGTACTTC. Amino acid sequence: CASSLEHREGRYEQYF. The genes are TRBV5-6 and TRBJ2-7; TRBD2 agrees at 8 bases. The junction had 8 bases not matched to a gene; V was cut back by 0 bases and J by 3 bases. Germline V gene sequence: CDR1 SGHDT, CDR2 YYEEEE. This CDR3 comprises 16 residues. Full variable domain (rest looked up from reference TRBV5-6 and TRBJ2-7): DAGVTQSPTHLIKTRGQQVTLRCSPKSGHDTVSWYQQALGQGPQFIFQYYEEEERQRGNFPDRFSGHQFPNYSSELNVNALLLGDSALYLCASSLEHREGRYEQYFGPGTRLTVT.